This T cell receptor beta chain was identified in a study of T cell repertoires in cytomegalovirus infection. This clonotype was found a few times. As yet, its antigen is unknown. TCRdb independently ran MiXCR on the reads; one entry per CDR3 protein. The sample has 250,000 to 350,000 distinct CDR3 sequences; about 23% are singletons. The study's findings and limits: Dominant in the ex vivo response were TCR beta clonotypes restricted by HLA-C and specific for CMV.

Germline V gene lookup returns CDR1 SNHLY and CDR2 FYNNEI. The V and J ends lost 5 bases and 4 bases respectively, with 18 bases between them. The CDR3 runs to 15 residues. The source is a human donor in good health (CMV status not recorded). Some clones in this sample may be carry-over from other donors' samples. The chain combines TRBV2 with TRBJ2-7; D not certain. The sequencing sample was made of PBMCs. The CDR3 loop reads CASSPSGSLSYEQYF. Written as DNA, the CDR3 is TGTGCCAGCAGTCCGTCCGGGTCTTTATCATACGAGCAGTACTTC. Based on the CDR3 plus reference TRBV2 and TRBJ2-7, the full variable domain is EPEVTQTPSHQVTQMGQEVILRCVPISNHLYFYWYRQILGQKVEFLVSFYNNEISEKSEIFDDQFSVERPDGSNFTLKIRSTKLEDSAMYFCASSPSGSLSYEQYFGPGTRLTVT.